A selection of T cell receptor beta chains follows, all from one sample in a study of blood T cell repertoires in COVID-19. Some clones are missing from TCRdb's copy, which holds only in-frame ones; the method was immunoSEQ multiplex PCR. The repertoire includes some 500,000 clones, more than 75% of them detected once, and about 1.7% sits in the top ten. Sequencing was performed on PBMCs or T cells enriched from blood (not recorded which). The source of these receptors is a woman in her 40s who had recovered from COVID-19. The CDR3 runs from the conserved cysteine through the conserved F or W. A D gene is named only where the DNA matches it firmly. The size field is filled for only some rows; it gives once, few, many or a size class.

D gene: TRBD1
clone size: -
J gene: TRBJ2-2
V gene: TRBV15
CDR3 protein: CATSRPRTGQIFGGELFF
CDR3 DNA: TGTGCCACCAGCAGACCCAGGACAGGCCAGATCTTCGGCGGGGAGCTGTTTTTT

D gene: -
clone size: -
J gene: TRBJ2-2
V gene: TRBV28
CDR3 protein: CASMGQGTVTGELFF
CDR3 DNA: TGTGCCAGCATGGGCCAGGGGACGGTCACCGGGGAGCTGTTTTTT

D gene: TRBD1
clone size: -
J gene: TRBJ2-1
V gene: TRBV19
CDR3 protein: CASSLGTGGYNEQFF
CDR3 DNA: TGTGCCAGTAGTCTCGGGACAGGGGGCTACAATGAGCAGTTCTTC

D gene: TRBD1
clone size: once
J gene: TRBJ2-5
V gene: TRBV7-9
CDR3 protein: CASSSDNEGTVGKTQYF
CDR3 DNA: TGTGCCAGCAGCTCAGATAACGAAGGGACAGTCGGGAAGACCCAGTACTTC

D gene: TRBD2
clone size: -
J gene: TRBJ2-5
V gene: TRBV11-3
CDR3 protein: CASSSALAGGPIPRETQYF
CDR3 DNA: TGTGCCAGCAGCTCCGCTTTAGCGGGAGGGCCTATCCCTCGGGAGACCCAGTACTTC

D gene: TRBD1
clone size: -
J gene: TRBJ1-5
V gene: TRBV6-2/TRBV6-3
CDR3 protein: CASSYRQGAENQPQHF
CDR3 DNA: TGTGCCAGCAGTTACCGGCAGGGGGCAGAGAATCAGCCCCAGCATTTT

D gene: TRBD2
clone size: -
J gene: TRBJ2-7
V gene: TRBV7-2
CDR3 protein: CASSLREGLYEQYF
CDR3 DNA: TGTGCCAGCAGCTTGCGGGAGGGCCTCTACGAGCAGTACTTC

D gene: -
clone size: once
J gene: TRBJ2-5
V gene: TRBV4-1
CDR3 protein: CASSQVLGYGETQYF
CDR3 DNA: TGCGCCAGCAGCCAAGTACTAGGGTACGGAGAGACCCAGTACTTC

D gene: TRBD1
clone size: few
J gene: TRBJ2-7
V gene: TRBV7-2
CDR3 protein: CASSENRGSYEQYF
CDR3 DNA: TGTGCCAGCAGCGAGAACAGGGGTTCCTACGAGCAGTACTTC

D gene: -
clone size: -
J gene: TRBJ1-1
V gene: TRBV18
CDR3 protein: CASSANGGLNTEAFF
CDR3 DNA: TGTGCCAGCTCGGCCAATGGAGGGCTGAACACTGAAGCTTTCTTT

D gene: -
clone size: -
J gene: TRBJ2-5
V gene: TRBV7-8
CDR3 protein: CASSHTTGQETQYF
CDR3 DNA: TGTGCCAGCAGCCATACAACGGGCCAAGAGACCCAGTACTTC

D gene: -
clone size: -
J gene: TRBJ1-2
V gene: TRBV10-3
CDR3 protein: CAISGQPAYGYTF
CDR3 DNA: TGTGCCATCAGCGGACAGCCTGCCTATGGCTACACCTTC

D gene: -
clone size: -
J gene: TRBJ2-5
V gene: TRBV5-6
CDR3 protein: CASSLAEQETQYF
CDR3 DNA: TGTGCCAGCAGCTTAGCGGAACAAGAGACCCAGTACTTC

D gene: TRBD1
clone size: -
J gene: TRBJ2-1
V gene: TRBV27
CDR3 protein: CASSFSGTGVEQFF
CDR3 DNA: TGTGCCAGCAGTTTTTCCGGGACAGGGGTCGAGCAGTTCTTC

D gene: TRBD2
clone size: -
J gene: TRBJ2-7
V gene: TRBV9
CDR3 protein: CASSVDPLAGVSNEQYF
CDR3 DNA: TGTGCCAGCAGCGTAGATCCCCTAGCGGGAGTTTCGAACGAGCAGTACTTC

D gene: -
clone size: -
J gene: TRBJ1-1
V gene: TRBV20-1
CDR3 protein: CSASTDSNTEAFF
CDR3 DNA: TGCAGTGCTAGTACCGACAGTAACACTGAAGCTTTCTTT

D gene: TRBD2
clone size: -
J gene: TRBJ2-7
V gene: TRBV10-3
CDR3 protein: CAISDSGGSSGSYEQYF
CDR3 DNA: TGTGCCATCAGTGATTCTGGTGGCTCTAGCGGATCCTACGAGCAGTACTTC

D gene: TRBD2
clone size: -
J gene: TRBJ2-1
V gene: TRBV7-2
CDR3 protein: CASSLAIGTTIYNEQFF
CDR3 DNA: TGTGCCAGCAGCTTAGCAATCGGGACTACCATCTACAATGAGCAGTTCTTC

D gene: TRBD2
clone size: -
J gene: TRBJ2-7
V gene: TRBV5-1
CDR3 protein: CASSVGQRTSGSFYEQYF
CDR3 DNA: TGCGCCAGCAGCGTGGGACAGAGGACTAGCGGGAGCTTCTACGAGCAGTACTTC

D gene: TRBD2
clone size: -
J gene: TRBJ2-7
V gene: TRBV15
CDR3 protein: CATSGGLAGAYEQYF
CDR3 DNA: TGTGCCACCAGCGGTGGACTAGCGGGCGCATACGAGCAGTACTTC

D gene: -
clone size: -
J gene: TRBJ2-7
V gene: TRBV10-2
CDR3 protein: CASSLSYEQYF
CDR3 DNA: TGCGCCAGCAGTCTCAGCTACGAGCAGTACTTC

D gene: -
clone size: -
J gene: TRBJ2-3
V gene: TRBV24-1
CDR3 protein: CATSSTTDTQYF
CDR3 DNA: TGTGCCACCAGTTCTACCACAGATACGCAGTATTTT

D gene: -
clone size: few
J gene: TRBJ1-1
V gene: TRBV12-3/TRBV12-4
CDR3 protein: CASSLARGPEAFF
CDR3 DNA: TGTGCCAGCAGTTTAGCAAGGGGCCCTGAAGCTTTCTTT

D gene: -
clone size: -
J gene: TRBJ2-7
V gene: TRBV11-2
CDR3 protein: CASSRLHATEQYF
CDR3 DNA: TGTGCCAGCAGCCGACTCCACGCAACCGAGCAGTACTTC

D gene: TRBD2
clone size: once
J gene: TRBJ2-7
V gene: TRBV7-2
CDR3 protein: CASSLGGTSGSYEQYF
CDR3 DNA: TGTGCCAGCAGCTTAGGTGGGACTAGCGGGAGCTACGAGCAGTACTTC

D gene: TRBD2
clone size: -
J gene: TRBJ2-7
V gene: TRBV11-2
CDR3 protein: CASSSTPGDYFSYEQYF
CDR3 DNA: TGTGCCAGCAGCTCAACTCCCGGGGACTACTTCTCCTACGAGCAGTACTTC

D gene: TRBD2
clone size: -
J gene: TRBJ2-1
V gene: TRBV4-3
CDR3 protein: CASSQESGLSGSGYEQFF
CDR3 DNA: TGCGCCAGCAGCCAAGAGTCGGGATTGAGCGGGAGCGGCTATGAGCAGTTCTTC

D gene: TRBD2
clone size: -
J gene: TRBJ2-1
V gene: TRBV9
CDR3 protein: CASSPLAGGYNEQFF
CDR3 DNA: TGTGCCAGCAGCCCGCTAGCGGGAGGCTACAATGAGCAGTTCTTC

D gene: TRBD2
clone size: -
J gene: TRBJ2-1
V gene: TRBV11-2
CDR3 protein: CASSLSSLAVYNEQFF
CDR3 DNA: TGTGCCAGCAGCTTATCTAGCCTAGCGGTTTACAATGAGCAGTTCTTC

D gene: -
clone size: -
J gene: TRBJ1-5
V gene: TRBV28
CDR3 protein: CASIDSSRLEPQHF
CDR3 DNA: TGTGCCAGCATTGACTCTTCCCGGCTTGAGCCCCAGCATTTT

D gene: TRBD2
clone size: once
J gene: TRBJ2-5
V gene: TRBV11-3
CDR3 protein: CASSLTRGEGTQYF
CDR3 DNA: TGTGCCAGCAGCCTCACTCGGGGGGAAGGGACCCAGTACTTC

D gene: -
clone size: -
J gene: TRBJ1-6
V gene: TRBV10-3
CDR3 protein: CAISEDNRLGSPLHF
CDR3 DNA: TGTGCCATCAGTGAGGATAACAGATTGGGTTCACCCCTCCACTTT

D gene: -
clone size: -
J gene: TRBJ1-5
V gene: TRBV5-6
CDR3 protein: CASSPSYSNQPQHF
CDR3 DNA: TGTGCCAGCAGTCCTAGTTATAGCAATCAGCCCCAGCATTTT

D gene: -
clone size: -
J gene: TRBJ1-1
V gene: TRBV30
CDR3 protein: CAWRTVEYTEAFF
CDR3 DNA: TGTGCCTGGAGGACAGTCGAATACACTGAAGCTTTCTTT

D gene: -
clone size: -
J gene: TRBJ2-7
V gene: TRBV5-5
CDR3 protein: CASSLVYYEQYF
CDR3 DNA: TGTGCCAGCAGCTTGGTATACTACGAGCAGTACTTC

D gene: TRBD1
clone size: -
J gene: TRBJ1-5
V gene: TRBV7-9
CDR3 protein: CASSPVIAGGSNQPQHF
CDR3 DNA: TGTGCCAGCAGCCCGGTTATAGCAGGGGGGAGCAATCAGCCCCAGCATTTT

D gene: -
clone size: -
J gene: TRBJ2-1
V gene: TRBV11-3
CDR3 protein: CASSFEAVSYNEQFF
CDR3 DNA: TGTGCCAGCAGCTTTGAAGCGGTCTCCTACAATGAGCAGTTCTTC

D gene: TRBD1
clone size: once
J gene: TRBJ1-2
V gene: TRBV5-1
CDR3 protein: CASSLGTGNDLNNGYTF
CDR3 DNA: TGCGCCAGCAGCTTAGGGACAGGGAACGATTTGAACAATGGCTACACCTTC

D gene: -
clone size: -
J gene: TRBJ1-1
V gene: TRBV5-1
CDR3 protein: CASSPQEAALGTEAFF
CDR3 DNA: TGCGCCAGCAGCCCCCAGGAGGCGGCCCTGGGGACTGAAGCTTTCTTT